Each of the 8 T cell receptor beta chains below was sequenced from the same sample in a study of blood T cell repertoires in COVID-19. Produced via immunoSEQ multiplex PCR; TCRdb's table is partial and in-frame only. The sample lists tens of thousands of clones, 81% seen once, with approximately 30% in the top ten. The sequencing sample was made of peripheral blood. The receptors stem from a woman older than 75 with active or convalescent COVID-19.

This clone showed up just a few times. The chain couples TRBV4-3 to TRBJ1-5; 9 bases map to TRBD1. Looked up from germline, CDR1 is LGHNA and CDR2 is YSLEER. Losses at the gene ends were 0 bases for V and 5 bases for J; bases not matched to a gene: 2. The CDR3 length is 15 residues. For the CDR3, the DNA is TGCGCCAGCAGCCAAGACCACAGGGGGCATCAGCCCCAGCATTTT. It codes for CASSQDHRGHQPQHF.

The chain recombines TRBV27 with TRBJ2-3, with 13 bases lining up with TRBD2. This CDR3 is 20 amino acids long. Trimming cost V 6 bases and J 4 bases; bases outside gene matches: 19. Germline V CDR1 and CDR2: MNHEY, SMNVEV (reference sequence). The CDR3 DNA follows: TGTGCCAGCAGCCGATTAGCCATCACTAGCGGGGGGGCCGGGGCAGATACGCAGTATTTT. Translation gives CASSRLAITSGGAGADTQYF.

The chain is built from TRBV19 and TRBJ2-5; possibly TRBD2 for D (5 bases). There are 15 residues in the CDR3. Germline CDR1 LNHDA, CDR2 SQIVND (reference sequence). V was trimmed by 5 bases and J by 1 base, leaving 14 bases between them. The CDR3 coding sequence is TGTGCCAGTAGTGCCCGAAGAAGCGGCCAAGAGACCCAGTACTTC. It codes for CASSARRSGQETQYF.

The rearrangement joins TRBV5-4 to TRBJ1-2, with 8 bases lining up with TRBD1. Germline CDR1 is SGHNT and CDR2 is YYREEE (reference sequence). The CDR3 extends over 15 amino acids. J lost 4 bases, V lost 2 bases, and 7 bases had no gene match. CDR3 region: CASSLMGQVVYGYTF. The CDR3 DNA reads TGTGCCAGCAGCTTAATGGGACAGGTGGTCTATGGCTACACCTTC.

This clone occurred a few times. The chain has TRBV15 and TRBJ1-3; tentative D call: TRBD1 (5 bases). This CDR3 is 16 amino acids long. The V end lost 0 bases, the J end lost 3 bases, and 12 bases lay between the germline ends. Germline loops: CDR1 LNHNV, CDR2 YYDKDF (reference sequence). In DNA form, the CDR3 reads TGTGCCACCAGCAGAGAACGCCAGGGTTATGGAAACACCATATATTTT. Amino acid sequence: CATSRERQGYGNTIYF.

This chain joins TRBV10-1 and TRBJ1-1; TRBD1 matches 7 bases. J gave up 8 bases and V 2 bases, and 5 bases lay outside the gene matches. The length of the CDR3 is 13 residues. The V gene's germline CDR1 is WNHNN and CDR2 SYGVQD (reference sequence). This CDR3 is CASSEGAGGEAFF. Written as DNA, the CDR3 is TGCGCCAGCAGTGAGGGGGCAGGGGGGGAAGCTTTCTTT.

This clone has just a few counts. V usage is TRBV14 and J usage is TRBJ1-1; no firm D call. Looked up from germline, CDR1 is SGHDN and CDR2 is FVKESK. This CDR3 contains 14 residues. Between the trimmed V and J ends, which lost 0 bases and 4 bases, there was a span of 9 bases. CDR3 nucleotides: TGTGCCAGCAGCCAAGACCATGGAGGCACTGAAGCTTTCTTT. Protein product: CASSQDHGGTEAFF. The full variable domain, rest sourced from reference TRBV14 and TRBJ1-1, is EAGVTQFPSHSVIEKGQTVTLRCDPISGHDNLYWYRRVMGKEIKFLLHFVKESKQDESGMPNNRFLAERTGGTYSTLKVQPAELEDSGVYFCASSQDHGGTEAFFGQGTRLTVV.

The chain recombines TRBV7-2 with TRBJ1-6; 8 nucleotides line up with TRBD1. The CDR3 contains 15 residues. From germline, CDR1 is SGHTA and CDR2 FQGNSA. The V and J ends lost 6 bases and 6 bases, in that order; junction bases with no gene match: 7. The CDR3 spells CASSGQGLINSPLHF. CDR3 nucleotide sequence: TGTGCCAGCAGTGGACAGGGCCTAATTAATTCACCCCTCCACTTT.